Presented here are 18 T cell receptor beta chains from one specimen sequenced in a study of neurological immune-mediated disorders. Using its own MiXCR run on the 5' RACE reads, TCRdb lists one record per CDR3 protein. The sample lists 20,000 to 25,000 distinct CDR3 sequences, 17% occurring once. The sample taken for sequencing was CD8+ T cells from blood. Source of these receptors: a woman aged 18-29 years with multiple sclerosis.

This clonotype was counted many times. The chain recombines TRBV2 with TRBJ2-6; no clear D. This CDR3 contains 12 residues. CDR1 and CDR2 from the germline V gene are SNHLY and FYNNEI. V lost 11 bases to trimming and J lost 2 bases, with 7 bases between them. CDR3: CASTAGANVLTF. The CDR3 bases are TGTGCCTCCACGGCTGGGGCCAACGTCCTGACTTTC.

This clonotype has ten or more counts. As DNA, the CDR3 is TGTGCCAGCAGCTTAGTCCCCGATGGAGGGACTAGCGCGAACAATGAGCAGTTCTTC. Amino acid sequence: CASSLVPDGGTSANNEQFF. This chain joins TRBV7-8 and TRBJ2-1; 10 bases fit TRBD2. The CDR3 consists of 19 residues. V shed 1 base and J 5 bases; nucleotides not matched to a gene: 14. Germline V gives CDR1 SGHVS, CDR2 FQNEAQ.

Ten or more counts support this clonotype. The chain is built from TRBV7-9 and TRBJ2-1; 7 positions match TRBD1. Germline V CDR1 and CDR2: SEHNR, FQNEAQ (reference sequence). The CDR3 covers 15 residues. Trimming took 5 bases from V and 6 from J; bases not matched to a gene: 10. The CDR3 DNA follows: TGTGCCAGCAGCCTCCGACAGGGTGTTGTCAATGAGCAGTTCTTC. Encoded protein: CASSLRQGVVNEQFF.

This clonotype was seen ten or more times. The rearrangement uses TRBV27 and TRBJ2-7; D gene unclear. Looked up from germline, CDR1 is MNHEY and CDR2 is SMNVEV (reference sequence). This CDR3 is 15 amino acids long. The germline V and J ends were trimmed by 8 bases and 3 bases, with 20 bases remaining between them. CDR3 amino acids: CASGPLGLGLYEQYF. CDR3 nucleotides: TGTGCCAGCGGCCCGCTGGGGTTAGGGCTCTACGAGCAGTACTTC.

This clonotype showed up many times. The V call is TRBV29-1, the J call TRBJ1-1; D gene ambiguous. V lost 1 base, J lost 11 bases, and 17 bases lay in between. Germline CDR1 SQVTM, CDR2 ANQGSEA. This CDR3 is built from 13 residues. The CDR3 protein is CSVEGPLIGWAFF. The CDR3, as DNA: TGCAGCGTTGAAGGCCCCTTAATTGGGTGGGCTTTCTTT.

This clonotype was seen repeatedly, ten times or more. V is TRBV7-6 and J is TRBJ2-5; 9 positions match TRBD2. The germline V gene has CDR1 SGHVS and CDR2 FNYEAQ. The length of the CDR3 is 11 residues. V shed 3 bases and J 13 bases; nucleotides not matched to a gene: 3. The CDR3 sequence: CASSFGLALYF. The CDR3, as DNA: TGTGCCAGCAGCTTTGGACTAGCGCTGTACTTC. Combining the CDR3 with reference TRBV7-6 and TRBJ2-5 gives the whole variable domain GAGVSQSPRYKVTKRGQDVALRCDPISGHVSLYWYRQALGQGPEFLTYFNYEAQQDKSGLPNDRFSAERPEGSISTLTIQRTEQRDSAMYRCASSFGLALYFGPGTRLLVL.

This clonotype appeared many times. This chain uses TRBV13 with TRBJ2-1; D is possibly TRBD2 (7 bases). The germline V gene has CDR1 PRHDT and CDR2 FYEKMQ (reference sequence). The CDR3 has 16 residues. V dropped 1 base and J dropped 1 base, with 11 bases sitting between them. CDR3 amino acids: CASSLDGGASYNEQFF. In DNA form, the CDR3 reads TGTGCCAGCAGCTTAGATGGGGGGGCGTCCTACAATGAGCAGTTCTTC.

This clonotype occurred many times. V is TRBV7-9 and J is TRBJ1-2, with 7 bases lining up with TRBD1. CDR1 is SEHNR and CDR2 is FQNEAQ in the germline V gene (reference sequence). This CDR3 spans 15 amino acids. V dropped 5 bases and J dropped 2; count of bases not matched to a gene: 8. Written as DNA, the CDR3 is TGTGCCAGCAGCCCTCCAGGACAGGAGAACTATGGCTACACCTTC. Translated, it gives CASSPPGQENYGYTF. Variable domain in full (rest from reference TRBV7-9 and TRBJ1-2): DTGVSQNPRHKITKRGQNVTFRCDPISEHNRLYWYRQTLGQGPEFLTYFQNEAQLEKSRLLSDRFSAERPKGSFSTLEIQRTEQGDSAMYLCASSPPGQENYGYTFGSGTRLTVV.

This clonotype was observed a few times. The CDR3: CASREMGLAGPGQETQYF. CDR3 bases: TGTGCCAGCAGAGAGATGGGACTAGCGGGACCTGGCCAAGAGACCCAGTACTTC. The chain recombines TRBV3-1 with TRBJ2-5; 13 positions agree with TRBD2. Germline V gives CDR1 LGHDT, CDR2 YNNKEL (reference sequence). V lost 6 bases, J lost 1 base, and 11 bases stayed unmatched. The CDR3 sequence is 18 residues long.

This clonotype was counted a single time. V is TRBV7-2 and J is TRBJ2-1; the D gene could be TRBD1 or TRBD2 (5 bases each). The CDR3 contains 15 residues. Trimming removed 3 bases from V and 13 bases from J, with 22 bases in between. CDR1 is SGHTA and CDR2 is FQGNSA in the germline V gene. Here the CDR3 reads CASSFRRGGSTRQFF. In nucleotides, the CDR3 is TGTGCCAGCAGCTTTCGCCGGGGCGGGTCAACTCGACAGTTCTTC.

This clonotype was detected many times. The chain carries TRBV28 and TRBJ2-3, with TRBD2 matching over 10 bases. Germline V gene lookup returns CDR1 MDHEN and CDR2 SYDVKM. Trimming took 5 bases from V and 6 from J; bases not matched to a gene: 14. The length of the CDR3 is 17 residues. As DNA, the CDR3 is TGTGCCAGCAGTCTTAGCGGGAGGATTTATGGTATGGATACGCAGTATTTT. Amino acids: CASSLSGRIYGMDTQYF. The complete variable domain, with remaining parts taken from reference TRBV28 and TRBJ2-3, reads DVKVTQSSRYLVKRTGEKVFLECVQDMDHENMFWYRQDPGLGLRLIYFSYDVKMKEKGDIPEGYSVSREKKERFSLILESASTNQTSMYLCASSLSGRIYGMDTQYFGPGTRLTVL.

This clonotype was seen at least ten times. This sequence joins TRBV11-2 and TRBJ1-5, with TRBD1 as a possible D gene (6 bases). Trimming removed 4 bases at V and 1 base at J, with 8 bases between. The CDR3 loop spans 14 amino acids. CDR1 SGHAT and CDR2 FQNNGV come from the germline V gene. CDR3 nucleotides: TGTGCCAGCAGCTCTACAGGGAGCAATCAGCCCCAGCATTTT. This gives the protein CASSSTGSNQPQHF.

This clonotype was observed at least ten times. The chain links TRBV2 to TRBJ1-1; D is unresolved. Between the trimmed V and J ends, which lost 3 bases and 7 bases, there was a span of 9 bases. Per germline, CDR1 SNHLY and CDR2 FYNNEI. The CDR3 loop spans 12 amino acids. CDR3 region: CASSDGTVEAFF. The CDR3 DNA sequence: TGTGCCAGCAGTGATGGTACGGTTGAAGCTTTCTTT.

In this sample, this clonotype turned up many times. This chain uses TRBV12-3 or TRBV12-4 with TRBJ2-7; the D is unclear. The V end lost 2 bases, the J end lost 0 bases, and 14 bases lay between the germline ends. CDR3 length: 16 residues. CDR3 in amino acids: CASSLSLEISSYEQYF. The CDR3 nucleotides are TGTGCCAGCAGTTTATCTCTCGAGATAAGCTCCTACGAGCAGTACTTC.

The chain couples TRBV29-1 to TRBJ2-1; D possibly uses TRBD1 or TRBD2 (5 bases each). CDR1 SQVTM and CDR2 ANQGSEA come from the germline V gene. CDR3 length equals 11 residues. With 4 bases removed from V and 4 bases from J, the gap between germline ends came to 5 bases. The CDR3 nucleotides are TGCAGCGTTGGGGGGTACAATGAGCAGTTCTTC. Its translation is CSVGGYNEQFF.

This clonotype is labeled medium-sized. This sequence joins TRBV15 and TRBJ1-4, with 9 bases fitting TRBD1. The trim removed 1 base at V and 3 bases at J, leaving 6 bases unmatched. The germline V gene encodes CDR1 LNHNV and CDR2 YYDKDF (reference sequence). This CDR3 contains 17 residues. CDR3 nucleotide sequence: TGTGCCACCAGCAGAGCGGACAGGGGTCTTTCTAATGAAAAACTGTTTTTT. Translating it yields CATSRADRGLSNEKLFF.

This clonotype is medium-sized within its sample. This chain joins TRBV29-1 and TRBJ2-1; possibly TRBD1 or TRBD2 for D (5 bases each). V lost 8 bases to trimming and J lost 4 bases, with 15 bases between them. Germline CDR1 reads SQVTM; CDR2 reads ANQGSEA. The CDR3 covers 13 residues. The CDR3 nucleotides are TGCAGCACACCCGGGACCGATTACAATGAGCAGTTCTTC. Translated: CSTPGTDYNEQFF.

This clonotype was seen at least ten times. The V and J genes are TRBV12-3 or TRBV12-4 and TRBJ2-1; 7 nucleotides agree with TRBD1. The CDR3 is 15 amino acids. V lost 6 bases, J lost 0 bases, and 5 bases stayed unmatched. The CDR3 region has the DNA TGTGCCAGCAGCCCCAGGGGGAGCTCCTACAATGAGCAGTTCTTC. Translated: CASSPRGSSYNEQFF.